A single sample is the source of the 18 T cell receptor beta chains below, sequenced in a study of T cells in Graves' hyperthyroidism and ophthalmopathy. Using RNA transcripts as the source, TCR beta CDR3 regions were amplified. Using the HTBI primer set, a first-round RT-PCR was run on the TCR CDR3. One entry per CDR3 protein results from TCRdb running MiXCR on the multiplex PCR reads. This sample has 610,000 or so distinct CDR3 sequences; around 45% occur once, and the top ten carry 7.5% to 8.5%. Sample: peripheral blood or thyroid tissue (not recorded which). These receptors all stem from a woman aged 18-29 years with Graves' hyperthyroidism.

As concerns this clonotype: The junction shows a germline mismatch at one end, possibly a read error. The chain joins TRBV12-3 or TRBV12-4 to TRBJ1-2; D is unclear. The CDR3 consists of 9 residues. For the CDR3, the DNA is TGTGCCAGCACAACCCGGCTACTCTTC. Translated: CASTTRLLF.

The chain links TRBV6-4 to TRBJ1-4; D unresolved. This CDR3 is built from 15 residues. In germline, CDR1 is MRHNA, CDR2 SNTAGT. V was cut by 0 bases and J by 5 bases, with 10 bases left in between. CDR3 residues: CASSDSILANEKLFF. The CDR3 bases are TGTGCCAGCAGTGACTCGATACTAGCGAATGAAAAACTGTTTTTT.

This chain uses TRBV19 with TRBJ1-4; D is perhaps TRBD1 (5 bases). Germline V lookup: CDR1 LNHDA, CDR2 SQIVND (reference sequence). The CDR3 runs 17 residues. V lost 6 bases and J 5 bases, leaving 22 bases between the germline ends. In nucleotides, the CDR3 is TGTGCCAGTAGCCGGGGAGCCCGGGGGGGGATAAATGAAAAACTGTTTTTT. Amino acid sequence: CASSRGARGGINEKLFF. The whole variable domain, filled in from reference TRBV19 and TRBJ1-4, reads DGGITQSPKYLFRKEGQNVTLSCEQNLNHDAMYWYRQDPGQGLRLIYYSQIVNDFQKGDIAEGYSVSREKKESFPLTVTSAQKNPTAFYLCASSRGARGGINEKLFFGSGTQLSVL.

This clonotype has just a few counts. The chain uses TRBV7-6 and TRBJ2-3; D is unclear. Looked up from germline, CDR1 is SGHVS and CDR2 is FNYEAQ. V was trimmed by 8 bases and J by 4 bases, leaving 7 bases between them. The CDR3 is 11 amino acids. The CDR3 nucleotides read TGTGCCAGCGGACCGCCAGATACGCAGTATTTT. It yields the protein CASGPPDTQYF.

This clonotype was seen at least ten times. The rearrangement links TRBV15 to TRBJ2-3, with 10 bases aligning to TRBD1. CDR1 and CDR2 from the germline V gene are LNHNV and YYDKDF (reference sequence). Trimming removed 1 base from V and 4 bases from J; junction bases left unmatched: 2. The CDR3 consists of 15 residues. The chain's CDR3 is CATSRVGQGSDTQYF. Here the CDR3 DNA reads TGTGCCACCAGCAGAGTGGGACAGGGGTCAGATACGCAGTATTTT.

This chain connects TRBV19 to TRBJ2-7; TRBD2 matches 11 bases. CDR1 and CDR2 from the germline V gene are LNHDA and SQIVND (reference sequence). V trimming: 10 bases; J trimming: 4 bases; junction bases outside the gene matches: 27. This CDR3 comprises 20 residues. CDR3 residues: CATGQGSLGGLAGVGYEQYF. CDR3 nucleotides: TGTGCCACCGGACAGGGGTCCCTCGGAGGACTAGCGGGTGTTGGTTACGAGCAGTACTTC.

The chain combines TRBV5-1 with TRBJ2-5; TRBD2 matches at 8 bases. The germline V gene encodes CDR1 SGHRS and CDR2 YFSETQ. The V gene end was trimmed by 2 bases and the J gene end by 9 bases; junction bases not matched to a gene: 12. The CDR3 is 15 amino acids. Here the CDR3 DNA reads TGCGCCAGCAGCTTAATCCCCCTCGGGCGGGAGGCCCAGTACTTC. The encoded protein is CASSLIPLGREAQYF.

This chain links TRBV20-1 with TRBJ2-5; the match to TRBD2 covers 7 bases. Per germline, CDR1 DFQATT and CDR2 SNEGSKA (reference sequence). V shed 0 bases and J 4 bases; nucleotides not matched to a gene: 8. This CDR3 is built from 15 residues. The CDR3 is CSARDGGGDTETQYF. CDR3 DNA: TGCAGTGCTAGAGATGGGGGAGGGGATACAGAGACCCAGTACTTC.

The gene calls are TRBV4-3 and TRBJ2-7; perhaps D is TRBD1 or TRBD2 (5 bases each). Germline CDR1 is LGHNA and CDR2 is YSLEER. CDR3 length: 14 amino acids. The ends were cut back, 1 base at V and 2 bases at J, with 9 bases in the middle. The CDR3 reads CASSQARGAYEQYF. CDR3 nucleotide sequence: TGCGCCAGCAGCCAAGCCCGGGGCGCCTACGAGCAGTACTTC.

This clonotype has ten or more counts. The chain couples TRBV19 to TRBJ1-3, with D possibly TRBD1 on 5 matching bases. The CDR3 has 15 amino acids. CDR1 and CDR2 (germline): LNHDA, SQIVND (reference sequence). Deletions cut 4 bases from V and 2 bases from J, with 12 bases between. The CDR3 coding sequence is TGTGCCAGTAGTAGAGCAGGGACGGCTGGAAACACCATATATTTT. Translation: CASSRAGTAGNTIYF.

On this clonotype itself: Relative to the germline gene, one junction end is altered; a read error may explain this. The chain uses TRBV7-3 and TRBJ2-5; D tentatively reads TRBD1 or TRBD2 (5 bases each). CDR1 SGHTA and CDR2 FQGTGA come from the germline V gene. The length of the CDR3 is 15 residues. The CDR3 DNA reads TGTGCTAGCAGCTTAGTGGGCAGGGAAGGAGGGACCCAGTACTTC. It specifies CASSLVGREGGTQYF.

There are many counts of this clonotype. The V and J genes are TRBV2 and TRBJ1-1; tentatively, D is TRBD1 (6 bases). V was pared by 4 bases and J by 11 bases, with 11 bases between. Germline CDR1 SNHLY, CDR2 FYNNEI. The length of the CDR3 is 11 residues. CDR3 in DNA: TGTGCCAGCAGTGTAAGGGGGTATGCTTTCTTT. Translating gives CASSVRGYAFF. Full variable domain (rest looked up from reference TRBV2 and TRBJ1-1): EPEVTQTPSHQVTQMGQEVILRCVPISNHLYFYWYRQILGQKVEFLVSFYNNEISEKSEIFDDQFSVERPDGSNFTLKIRSTKLEDSAMYFCASSVRGYAFFGQGTRLTVV.

The sample holds many counts of this clonotype. V usage is TRBV19 and J usage is TRBJ2-7; 8 nucleotides match TRBD2. Unmatched junction bases numbered 7, after V lost 7 bases and J lost 2 bases. Germline V gives CDR1 LNHDA, CDR2 SQIVND (reference sequence). This CDR3 contains 14 residues. CDR3 in amino acids: CASKPSGRAYEQYF. The CDR3 nucleotides read TGTGCCAGTAAGCCCAGCGGGAGAGCCTACGAGCAGTACTTC.

A note on this clonotype: Compared with germline, one end of the junction differs, possibly owing to a read error. The rearrangement joins TRBV7-9 to TRBJ1-2, with D hard to call. Germline lookup yields CDR1 SEHNR and CDR2 FQNEAQ (reference sequence). CDR3 length equals 14 residues. DNA of the CDR3: TGTGTCAGCGGACTATCCAGCTTGGGCTATGGCTACACCTTC. Translating it yields CVSGLSSLGYGYTF.

This rearrangement joins TRBV5-4 to TRBJ2-5; no definite D call. Between the trimmed V and J ends, which lost 5 bases and 5 bases, there was a span of 7 bases. CDR1 SGHNT and CDR2 YYREEE come from the germline V gene (reference sequence). This CDR3 has 11 residues. CDR3 nucleotides: TGTGCCAGCAGGGCACGGGAGACCCAGTACTTC. Translating gives CASRARETQYF.

At least ten counts were recorded for this clonotype. V usage is TRBV15 and J usage is TRBJ1-2; D not resolved. Germline V gene sequence: CDR1 LNHNV, CDR2 YYDKDF (reference sequence). V was shortened by 0 bases and J by 8 bases, with 16 bases between the two germline ends. This CDR3 spans 15 amino acids. Written as DNA, the CDR3 is TGTGCCACCAGCAGAGATCAGGAGGGTACATGGGGCTACACCTTC. Translation: CATSRDQEGTWGYTF. The whole variable domain, remainder taken from reference TRBV15 and TRBJ1-2, is DAMVIQNPRYQVTQFGKPVTLSCSQTLNHNVMYWYQQKSSQAPKLLFHYYDKDFNNEADTPDNFQSRRPNTSFCFLDIRSPGLGDTAMYLCATSRDQEGTWGYTFGSGTRLTVV.

This clonotype was recorded once. The gene calls are TRBV7-3 and TRBJ1-5, with a possible D match to TRBD1 (5 bases). Per the germline V gene, CDR1 is SGHTA and CDR2 is FQGTGA. V shed 2 bases and J shed 11 bases, with 16 bases lying between them. CDR3 length equals 14 residues. CDR3 sequence (DNA): TGTGCCAGCAGCTTAGGGACTCTCGGAGAGACCCAGCATTTT. Its translation: CASSLGTLGETQHF.

This clonotype was found many times. This chain uses TRBV5-1 with TRBJ2-7, with TRBD2 matching 8 bases. The J segment lost 6 bases and the V segment lost 0 bases, leaving 2 bases of the junction unmatched. This CDR3 region has 13 residues. The germline V gene encodes CDR1 SGHRS and CDR2 YFSETQ. This CDR3 is CASSLAGTSEQYF. The CDR3 DNA sequence: TGCGCCAGCAGCTTGGCCGGGACTAGCGAGCAGTACTTC.